What follows are 27 T cell receptor beta chains derived from one specimen sequenced in a study of identical twins (dated by TCRdb to the mid-2010s). Libraries were built with 5' RACE. Sequencing used an Illumina HiSeq 2000. TCRdb reanalyzed the raw reads on its own, using fastp at Q25 for trimming and MiXCR for clone calling, and kept in-frame beta chains. CDR3 protein sequences are deduplicated, and each keeps its most common genes and DNA. The sample records about 1.7 million distinct CDR3 sequences, 25% to 35% of which are singletons. The ten largest clones capture 0.25% to 0.3% of the sample. Sequencing used cord blood. Receptors were obtained from a newborn girl in good health.

The rearrangement uses TRBV4-2 and TRBJ2-3; 9 bases are shared with TRBD2. The CDR3 spans 17 residues. V was clipped by 1 base and J by 1 base; unmatched bases: 6. Per the germline V gene, CDR1 is LGHNA and CDR2 is YNFKEQ. As DNA, the CDR3 is TGTGCCAGCAGCCAAGGTCATGAGCGGGGGGGCACAGATACGCAGTATTTT. Protein sequence: CASSQGHERGGTDTQYF.

The rearrangement links TRBV6-1 to TRBJ2-3; D possibly corresponds to TRBD2 (6 bases). Germline lookup yields CDR1 MNHNS and CDR2 SASEGT. Trimming shortened V by 6 bases and J by 2 bases, and 12 bases separated the two germline ends. The CDR3 runs 14 residues. This chain's CDR3 is CASSSAGFTDTQYF. The CDR3 bases are TGTGCCAGCAGCTCAGCGGGCTTCACAGATACGCAGTATTTT.

This clonotype was seen only a few times. V usage is TRBV5-1 and J usage is TRBJ2-4; TRBD1 might be the D (6 bases). From germline, CDR1 is SGHRS and CDR2 YFSETQ. Between the trimmed V and J ends, which lost 8 bases and 13 bases, there was a span of 16 bases. This CDR3 is built from 11 residues. The CDR3 loop reads CASVKGGEQYF. The DNA for the CDR3 is TGCGCCAGTGTAAAAGGGGGAGAGCAGTACTTC.

The rearrangement joins TRBV27 to TRBJ1-6; 10 nucleotides line up with TRBD1. V shed 4 bases, J shed 9 bases, and the junction held 9 bases outside the gene matches. This CDR3 is built from 16 residues. CDR1 and CDR2 from the germline V gene are MNHEY and SMNVEV (reference sequence). CDR3 region: CASSSPSRDRGSPLHF. The CDR3 region has the DNA TGTGCCAGCAGTTCACCCTCCCGGGACAGGGGTTCACCCCTCCACTTT.

Comment on this clonotype: Relative to the germline gene, one junction end is altered; a read error may explain this. This rearrangement joins TRBV10-3 to TRBJ1-2, with 8 bases aligning to TRBD1. The CDR3 has 13 residues. Per germline, CDR1 ENHRY and CDR2 SYGVKD. The CDR3: CATSWTGSNGYTF. The CDR3 bases are TGTGCCACCAGTTGGACAGGGTCGAATGGCTACACCTTC.

The V and J genes are TRBV7-8 and TRBJ1-5; D unresolved. With 0 bases removed from V and 5 bases from J, the gap between germline ends came to 14 bases. The CDR3 is made up of 16 amino acids. The germline gives CDR1 SGHVS, CDR2 FQNEAQ. The CDR3: CASSLAGYMIDQPQHF. In DNA, the CDR3 is TGTGCCAGCAGCTTAGCCGGGTACATGATCGATCAGCCCCAGCATTTT.

The chain couples TRBV5-8 to TRBJ2-4, with unresolved D. The DNA end is a closer match to TRBJ2-7, so the J assignment may be wrong. The germline V gene has CDR1 SGHTS and CDR2 YDEGEE. The CDR3 covers 16 residues. CDR3 sequence reads: CASSLYSQARYYEQYF. CDR3 DNA: TGTGCCAGCAGCTTGTATAGTCAGGCGCGTTACTACGAGCAGTACTTC.

The rearrangement uses TRBV5-1 and TRBJ2-7; D gene ambiguous. This CDR3 comprises 13 residues. Trimming shortened V by 1 base and J by 5 bases, and 10 bases separated the two germline ends. The germline CDR1 and CDR2 sequences are SGHRS and YFSETQ. Here the CDR3 DNA reads TGCGCCAGCAGCTTGTCTTGGGTCCACGAGCAGTACTTC. It yields the protein CASSLSWVHEQYF.

V usage is TRBV20-1 and J usage is TRBJ2-3, with 14 bases matching TRBD2. Per germline, CDR1 DFQATT and CDR2 SNEGSKA (reference sequence). V was pared by 5 bases and J by 4 bases, with 2 bases of the junction left unmatched. The CDR3 runs 14 residues. CDR3 DNA: TGCAGTGCTCAGGGACTAGCGGGAGCAGATACGCAGTATTTT. Translating it yields CSAQGLAGADTQYF.

The chain links TRBV25-1 to TRBJ1-2; a weak D match, TRBD1 (6 bases). With 4 bases removed from V and 8 bases from J, the gap between germline ends came to 14 bases. This CDR3 spans 13 amino acids. Germline CDR1 reads MGHDK; CDR2 reads SYGVNS. CDR3 nucleotides: TGTGCCAGCAGTGTCCCGACAGGTGGAGGCTACACCTTC. Its translation: CASSVPTGGGYTF.

The chain employs TRBV28 and TRBJ2-5; a weak D match, TRBD1 (6 bases). The J call may be incorrect, as the DNA end agrees better with TRBJ2-7. The germline V gene encodes CDR1 MDHEN and CDR2 SYDVKM. The CDR3 consists of 13 residues. The CDR3 DNA reads as TGTGCCGGCATTGGGACACCCTTCTACGAGCAGTACTTC. It encodes CAGIGTPFYEQYF.

The V gene is TRBV10-3, the J gene TRBJ1-5, with D possibly matching TRBD1 (5 bases). The germline V and J ends were trimmed by 7 bases and 10 bases, with 17 bases remaining between them. Germline-derived CDR1 and CDR2 are ENHRY and SYGVKD. CDR3 size: 13 residues. The CDR3 loop reads CAIKRGAVEPQHF. In nucleotides, the CDR3 is TGTGCCATCAAGAGAGGGGCGGTTGAACCCCAGCATTTT.

This rearrangement joins TRBV5-4 to TRBJ2-1; weak D call: TRBD2 (5 bases). V lost 6 bases and J 7 bases, leaving 14 bases between the germline ends. This CDR3 spans 13 amino acids. CDR1 is SGHNT, CDR2 YYREEE, per germline (reference sequence). In DNA, the CDR3 is TGTGCCAGCACCTCCAATAGAGGGAATGAGCAGTTCTTC. Protein sequence: CASTSNRGNEQFF.

This chain joins TRBV7-9 and TRBJ1-1, with D unresolved. The CDR3 is 12 amino acids. V gave up 1 base and J gave up 7 bases, with 7 bases separating them. Germline lookup yields CDR1 SEHNR and CDR2 FQNEAQ (reference sequence). The CDR3 sequence is CASSLVKIEAFF. The CDR3, as DNA: TGTGCCAGCAGCTTAGTAAAGATTGAAGCTTTCTTT.

The gene calls are TRBV10-3 and TRBJ2-7; 8 bases match TRBD1. V gave up 6 bases and J gave up 5 bases; unmatched junction bases: 9. The CDR3 sequence is 14 residues long. Germline loops: CDR1 ENHRY, CDR2 SYGVKD. The CDR3 DNA follows: TGTGCCATCAGGCCCGGTTCAGGGGGCCACGAGCAGTACTTC. This translates into CAIRPGSGGHEQYF.

The genes are TRBV10-3 and TRBJ2-1, with D maybe TRBD2 (7 bases). The germline V gene has CDR1 ENHRY and CDR2 SYGVKD. With 11 bases removed from V and 3 bases from J, the gap between germline ends came to 11 bases. This CDR3 contains 12 residues. In DNA form, the CDR3 reads TGTGCCGGGGGGGCAGTCTACAATGAGCAGTTCTTC. It yields the protein CAGGAVYNEQFF.

Here the CDR3 DNA reads TGTGCCAGCTCTGGACTCACGAACACCGGGGAGCTGTTTTTT. Protein sequence: CASSGLTNTGELFF. V is TRBV2 and J is TRBJ2-2, with D perhaps TRBD2 (5 bases). Germline V CDR1 and CDR2: SNHLY, FYNNEI. The CDR3 totals 14 residues. Trimming removed 8 bases from V and 0 bases from J, with 10 bases in between.

This clonotype was detected a few times. The J gene is TRBJ2-7, the V gene TRBV10-2, with D perhaps TRBD1 (5 bases). This CDR3 is 14 amino acids long. From germline, CDR1 is WSHSY and CDR2 SAAADI. The V gene lost 2 bases and the J gene lost 5 bases, with 13 bases spanning the gap. The CDR3 nucleotides are TGCGCCAGCAGTGAGCCAGGGCCTGTCCACGAGCAGTACTTC. The encoded protein is CASSEPGPVHEQYF.

This clonotype was recorded a few times. The chain employs TRBV11-2 and TRBJ2-3, with D tentatively TRBD1 (6 bases). V was trimmed by 1 base and J by 8 bases, leaving 13 bases between them. CDR3 length equals 14 residues. The germline gives CDR1 SGHAT, CDR2 FQNNGV. For the CDR3, the DNA is TGTGCCAGCAGCTTAGTATCCAGGGGAAGTACGCAGTATTTT. This codes for CASSLVSRGSTQYF.

This chain links TRBV6-5 with TRBJ2-5; D unclear. This CDR3 is built from 16 residues. The V and J ends lost 0 bases and 2 bases respectively, with 13 bases between them. Germline CDR1 is MNHEY and CDR2 is SVGAGI. CDR3 nucleotide sequence: TGTGCCAGCAGTTACTCGGGTGTAGGCCGTCAAGAGACCCAGTACTTC. Encoded protein: CASSYSGVGRQETQYF.

The chain is built from TRBV7-8 and TRBJ2-2; 13 nucleotides match TRBD2. Germline V gene sequence: CDR1 SGHVS, CDR2 FQNEAQ. The V segment lost 5 bases and the J segment 5 bases; nucleotides outside the gene matches: 5. The CDR3 totals 16 residues. The CDR3 loop reads CASSRRLAGGTGELFF. The CDR3 DNA reads as TGTGCCAGCAGCCGGAGACTAGCGGGAGGAACCGGGGAGCTGTTTTTT.

The CDR3 reads CASSSPTGTGGVRTEAFF. DNA of the CDR3: TGCGCCAGCAGCTCCCCCACCGGGACAGGGGGCGTAAGGACTGAAGCTTTCTTT. V usage is TRBV5-1 and J usage is TRBJ1-1; TRBD1 agrees at 12 bases. The CDR3 is made up of 18 amino acids. V lost 3 bases to trimming and J lost 5 bases; unmatched junction nucleotides: 14. Germline CDR1 and CDR2: SGHRS and YFSETQ.

This CDR3 is CASRVGPGNTGELFF. DNA for the CDR3: TGTGCCAGCAGGGTTGGGCCCGGTAACACCGGGGAGCTGTTTTTT. The chain combines TRBV28 with TRBJ2-2; no firm D call. There are 15 residues in the CDR3. V lost 6 bases and J lost 2, with 13 bases in between. CDR1 and CDR2 (germline): MDHEN, SYDVKM.

A single count supports this clonotype. The V call is TRBV12-3 or TRBV12-4, the J call TRBJ2-7, with 10 bases matching TRBD2. Trimming at V came to 2 bases and at J to 7 bases, leaving 8 bases not matched to a gene. The CDR3 spans 15 residues. The CDR3 loop is CASSLTSGVRSEQYF. The CDR3 DNA reads as TGTGCCAGCAGTTTAACTAGCGGGGTGAGGAGTGAGCAGTACTTC.

The gene calls are TRBV10-3 and TRBJ2-5; 10 nucleotides agree with TRBD1. Germline V gene data show CDR1 as ENHRY and CDR2 as SYGVKD. J was trimmed by 4 bases and V by 5 bases; bases with no gene match: 1. The CDR3 is 13 amino acids. This CDR3 reads CAISWDRGETQYF. CDR3 sequence (DNA): TGTGCCATCAGTTGGGACAGGGGAGAGACCCAGTACTTC.

There are a few counts of this clonotype. This chain joins TRBV12-3 or TRBV12-4 and TRBJ2-3, with D maybe TRBD1 (7 bases). V lost 1 base, J lost 0 bases, and 11 bases lay in between. The CDR3 spans 16 residues. CDR3 residues: CASSLVEGASTDTQYF. The CDR3 region has the DNA TGTGCCAGCAGTTTAGTGGAGGGGGCTAGCACAGATACGCAGTATTTT.

Ten or more counts support this clonotype. The chain links TRBV21-1 to TRBJ1-2; the listed D gene, TRBD1, was not tested against the DNA. TRBV21-1 is a listed pseudogene. The CDR3 runs 10 residues. The CDR3 DNA reads TGTGCCCATGGGACAGTCGGCTACACCTTC. Protein product: CAHGTVGYTF.